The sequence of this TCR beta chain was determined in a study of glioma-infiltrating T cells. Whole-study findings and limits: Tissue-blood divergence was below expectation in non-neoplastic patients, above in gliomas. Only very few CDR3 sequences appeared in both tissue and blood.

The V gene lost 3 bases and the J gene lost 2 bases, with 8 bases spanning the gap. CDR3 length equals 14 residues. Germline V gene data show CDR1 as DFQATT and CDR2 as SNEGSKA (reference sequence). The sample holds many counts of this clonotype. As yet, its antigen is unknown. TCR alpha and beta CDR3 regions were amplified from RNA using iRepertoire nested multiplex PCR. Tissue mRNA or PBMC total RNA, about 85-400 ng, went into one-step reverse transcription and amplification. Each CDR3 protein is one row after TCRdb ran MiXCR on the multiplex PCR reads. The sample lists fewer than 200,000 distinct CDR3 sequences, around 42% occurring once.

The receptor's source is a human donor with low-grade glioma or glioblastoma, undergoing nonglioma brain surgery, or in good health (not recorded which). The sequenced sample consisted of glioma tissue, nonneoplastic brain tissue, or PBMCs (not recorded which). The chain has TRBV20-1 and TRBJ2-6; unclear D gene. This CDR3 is CSASTLAGANVLTF. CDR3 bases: TGCAGTGCTAGCACCCTAGCTGGGGCCAACGTCCTGACTTTC.